This TCR beta chain derives from a study of regulatory T cells in long-lasting Graves disease. Time point: persistent/refractory GD, antithyroid drugs over 5 years with positive TRAb. RNA extracted from PBMCs served as the sequencing template. Investigators prepared the TCR beta libraries by applying iRepertoire HTBI primers and Arm-PCR of CDR3 regions. TCRdb independently ran MiXCR on the multiplex PCR reads; one entry per CDR3 protein. Seen here are under 500,000 distinct CDR3 sequences, 20% to 25% observed once, and the top ten hold about 8.3%. There are many counts of this clonotype. The sequence came from a female donor with Graves disease. The specimen was peripheral blood mononuclear cells (PBMCs), collected when the disease was refractory, from a patient treated with antithyroid drugs.

In nucleotides, the CDR3 is TGTGCCAGCAGCTTAGCTGGTGGAGGAGATATCAATCAGCCCCAGCATTTT. Protein: CASSLAGGGDINQPQHF. The J gene is TRBJ1-5, the V gene TRBV7-8; D not resolved. The CDR3 consists of 17 residues. The V end lost 0 bases, the J end lost 3 bases, and 15 bases lay between the germline ends. From germline, CDR1 is SGHVS and CDR2 FQNEAQ.